This T cell receptor beta chain originates from a study of T cells after somatic rescue of genetic block. CDR1 is SGHTA, CDR2 FQGNSA, per germline. The V gene end was trimmed by 5 bases and the J gene end by 3 bases; junction bases not matched to a gene: 4. This CDR3 has 16 residues. TCRdb's copy holds only in-frame clones and misses some; the assay was immunoSEQ multiplex PCR. The sample holds 110,000 or so clones, just over 90% seen once. The clonotype originates from a woman aged 18-29 years. The material sequenced was peripheral blood mononuclear cells (PBMCs). This sequence joins TRBV7-2 and TRBJ2-5, with 15 positions matching TRBD2. The CDR3 bases are TGTGCCAGCAGCCAAGGACTAGCGGGGGGGAAAGAGACCCAGTACTTC. Its translation is CASSQGLAGGKETQYF.